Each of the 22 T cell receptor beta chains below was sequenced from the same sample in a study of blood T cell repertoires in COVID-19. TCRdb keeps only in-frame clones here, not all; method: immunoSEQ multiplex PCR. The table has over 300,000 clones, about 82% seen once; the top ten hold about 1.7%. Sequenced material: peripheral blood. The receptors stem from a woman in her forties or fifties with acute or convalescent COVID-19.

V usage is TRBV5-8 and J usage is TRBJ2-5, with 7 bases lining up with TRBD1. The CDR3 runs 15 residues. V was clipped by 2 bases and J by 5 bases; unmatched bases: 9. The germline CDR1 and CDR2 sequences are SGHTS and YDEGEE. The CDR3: CASSFLVGGGETQYF. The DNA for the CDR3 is TGTGCCAGCAGCTTCCTGGTAGGGGGCGGGGAGACCCAGTACTTC. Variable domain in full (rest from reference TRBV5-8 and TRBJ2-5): EAGVTQSPTHLIKTRGQQATLRCSPISGHTSVYWYQQALGLGLQFLLWYDEGEERNRGNFPPRFSGRQFPNYSSELNVNALELEDSALYLCASSFLVGGGETQYFGPGTRLLVL.

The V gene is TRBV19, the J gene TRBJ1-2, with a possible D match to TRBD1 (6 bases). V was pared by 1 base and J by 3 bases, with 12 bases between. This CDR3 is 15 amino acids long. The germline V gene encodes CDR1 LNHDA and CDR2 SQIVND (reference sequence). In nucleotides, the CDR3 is TGTGCCAGTAGTATAGCCGCAGGGGCGGACTATGGCTACACCTTC. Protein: CASSIAAGADYGYTF.

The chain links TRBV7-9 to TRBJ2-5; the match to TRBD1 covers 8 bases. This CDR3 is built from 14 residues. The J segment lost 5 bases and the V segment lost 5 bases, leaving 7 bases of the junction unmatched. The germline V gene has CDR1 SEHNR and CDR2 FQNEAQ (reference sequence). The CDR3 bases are TGTGCCAGCAGCCTGGGACAGGCAGGCGAGACCCAGTACTTC. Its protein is CASSLGQAGETQYF.

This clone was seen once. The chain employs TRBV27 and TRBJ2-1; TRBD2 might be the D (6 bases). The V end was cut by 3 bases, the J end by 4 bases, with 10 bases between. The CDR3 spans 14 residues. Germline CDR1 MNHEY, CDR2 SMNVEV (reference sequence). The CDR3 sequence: CASSFLGTYNEQFF. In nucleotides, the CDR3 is TGTGCCAGCAGTTTCCTCGGGACTTACAATGAGCAGTTCTTC.

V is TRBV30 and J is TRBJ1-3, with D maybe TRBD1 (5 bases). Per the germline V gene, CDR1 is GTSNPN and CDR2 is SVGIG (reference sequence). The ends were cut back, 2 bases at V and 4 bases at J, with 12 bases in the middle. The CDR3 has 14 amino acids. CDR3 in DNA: TGTGCCTGGAGTTCAGGGTTCGCCGGAAACACCATATATTTT. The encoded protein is CAWSSGFAGNTIYF.

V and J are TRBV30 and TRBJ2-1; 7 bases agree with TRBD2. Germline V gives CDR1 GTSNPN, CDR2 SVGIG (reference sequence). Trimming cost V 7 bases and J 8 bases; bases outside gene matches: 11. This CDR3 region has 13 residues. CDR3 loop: CAFLGGRIHEQFF. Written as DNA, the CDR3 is TGTGCCTTTTTGGGCGGGAGAATCCATGAGCAGTTCTTC.

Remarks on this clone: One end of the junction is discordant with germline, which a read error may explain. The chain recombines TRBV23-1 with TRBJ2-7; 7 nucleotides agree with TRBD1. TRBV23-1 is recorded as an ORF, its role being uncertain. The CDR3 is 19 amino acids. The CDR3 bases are TGCGCCAGCACTCAAGGGCCCGGGCAACGAACAGGGGTGAGCTACGAGCAGTACTTC. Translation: CASTQGPGQRTGVSYEQYF.

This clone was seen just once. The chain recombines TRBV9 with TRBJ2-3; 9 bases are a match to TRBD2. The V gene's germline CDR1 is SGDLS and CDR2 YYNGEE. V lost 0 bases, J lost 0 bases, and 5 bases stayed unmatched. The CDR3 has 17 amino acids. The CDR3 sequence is CASSVGISGGSTDTQYF. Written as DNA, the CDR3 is TGTGCCAGCAGCGTAGGGATTAGCGGGGGTAGCACAGATACGCAGTATTTT.

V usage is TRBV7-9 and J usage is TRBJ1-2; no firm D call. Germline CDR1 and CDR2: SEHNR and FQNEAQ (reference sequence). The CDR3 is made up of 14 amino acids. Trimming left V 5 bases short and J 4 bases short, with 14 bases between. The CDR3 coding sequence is TGTGCCAGCAGCCCTTGGGGAGTTTTCTATGGCTACACCTTC. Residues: CASSPWGVFYGYTF.

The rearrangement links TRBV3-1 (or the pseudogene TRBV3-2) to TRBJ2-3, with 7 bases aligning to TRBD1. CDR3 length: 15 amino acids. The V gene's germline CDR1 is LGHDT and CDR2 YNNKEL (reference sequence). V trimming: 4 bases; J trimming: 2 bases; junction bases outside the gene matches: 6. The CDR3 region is CASSLGGQVTDTQYF. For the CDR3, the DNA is TGTGCCAGCAGCCTTGGAGGACAGGTCACAGATACGCAGTATTTT.

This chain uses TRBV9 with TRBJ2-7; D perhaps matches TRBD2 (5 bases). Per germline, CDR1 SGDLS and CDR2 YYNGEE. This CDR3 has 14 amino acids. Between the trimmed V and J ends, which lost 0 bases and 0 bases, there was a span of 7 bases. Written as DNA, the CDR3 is TGTGCCAGCAGCGTAGGGACTTTCTCCTACGAGCAGTACTTC. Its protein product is CASSVGTFSYEQYF.

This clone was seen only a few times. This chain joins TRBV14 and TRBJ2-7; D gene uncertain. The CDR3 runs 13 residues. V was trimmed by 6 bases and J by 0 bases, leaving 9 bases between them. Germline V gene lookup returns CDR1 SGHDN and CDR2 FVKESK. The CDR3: CASSPFLSYEQYF. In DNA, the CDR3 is TGTGCCAGCAGTCCTTTCCTCTCCTACGAGCAGTACTTC.

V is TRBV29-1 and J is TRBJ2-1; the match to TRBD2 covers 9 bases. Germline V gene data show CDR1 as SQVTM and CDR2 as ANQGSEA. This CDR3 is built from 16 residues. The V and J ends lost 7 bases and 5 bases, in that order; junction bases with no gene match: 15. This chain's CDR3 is CSAPDWAGGDDNEQFF. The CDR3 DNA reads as TGCAGCGCTCCGGACTGGGCGGGAGGGGACGACAATGAGCAGTTCTTC.

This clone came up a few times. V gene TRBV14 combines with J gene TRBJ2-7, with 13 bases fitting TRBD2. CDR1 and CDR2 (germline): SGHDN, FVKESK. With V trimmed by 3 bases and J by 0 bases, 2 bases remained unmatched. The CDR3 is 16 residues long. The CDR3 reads CASSHWTSGSSYEQYF. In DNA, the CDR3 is TGTGCCAGCAGCCATTGGACTAGCGGGAGCTCCTACGAGCAGTACTTC.

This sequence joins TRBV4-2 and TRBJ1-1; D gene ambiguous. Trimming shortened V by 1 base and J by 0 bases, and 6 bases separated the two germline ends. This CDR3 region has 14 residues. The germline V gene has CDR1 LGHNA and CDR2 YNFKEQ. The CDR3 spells CASSQVSVNTEAFF. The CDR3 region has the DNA TGTGCCAGCAGCCAAGTTTCCGTGAACACTGAAGCTTTCTTT.

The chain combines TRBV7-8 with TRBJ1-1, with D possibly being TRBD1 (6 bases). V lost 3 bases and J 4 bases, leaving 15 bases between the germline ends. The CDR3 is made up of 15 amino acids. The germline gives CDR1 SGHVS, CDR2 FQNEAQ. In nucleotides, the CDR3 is TGTGCCAGCAGCTTGTCGTACACAGGGCCCACTGAAGCTTTCTTT. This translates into CASSLSYTGPTEAFF.

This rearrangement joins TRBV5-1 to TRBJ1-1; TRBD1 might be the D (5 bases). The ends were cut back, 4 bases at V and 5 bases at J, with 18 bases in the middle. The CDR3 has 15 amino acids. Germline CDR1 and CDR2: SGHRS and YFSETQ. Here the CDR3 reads CASSLMLDGGTEAFF. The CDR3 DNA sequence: TGCGCCAGCAGCCTAATGTTGGACGGGGGGACTGAAGCTTTCTTT.

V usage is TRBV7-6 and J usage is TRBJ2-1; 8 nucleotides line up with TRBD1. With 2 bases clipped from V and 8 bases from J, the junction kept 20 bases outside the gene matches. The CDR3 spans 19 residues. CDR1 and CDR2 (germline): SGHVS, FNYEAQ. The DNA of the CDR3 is TGTGCCAGCAGCTTACTCAAACCTCTCAGGACAGGGCCGGGAGATGAGCAGTTCTTC. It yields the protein CASSLLKPLRTGPGDEQFF.

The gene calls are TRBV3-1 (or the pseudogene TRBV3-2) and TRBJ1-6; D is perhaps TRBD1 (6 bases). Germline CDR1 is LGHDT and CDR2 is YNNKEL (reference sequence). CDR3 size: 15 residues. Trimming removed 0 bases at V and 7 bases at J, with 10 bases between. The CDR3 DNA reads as TGTGCCAGCAGCCAAGAGGGCAGGGGCAATTCACCCCTCCACTTT. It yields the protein CASSQEGRGNSPLHF.

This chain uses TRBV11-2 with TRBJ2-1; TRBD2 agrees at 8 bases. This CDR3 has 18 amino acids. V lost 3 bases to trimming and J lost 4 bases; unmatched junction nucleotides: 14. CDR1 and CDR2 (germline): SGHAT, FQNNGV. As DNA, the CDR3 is TGTGCCAGCAGCTTCCGGGGGCTAGCGGGTTTAGGATACAATGAGCAGTTCTTC. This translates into CASSFRGLAGLGYNEQFF.

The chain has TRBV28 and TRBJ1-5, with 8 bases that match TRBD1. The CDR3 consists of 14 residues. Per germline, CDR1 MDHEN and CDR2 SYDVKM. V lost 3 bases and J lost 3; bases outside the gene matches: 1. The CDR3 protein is CASSLTGANQPQHF. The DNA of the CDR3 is TGTGCCAGCAGTTTGACAGGGGCCAATCAGCCCCAGCATTTT. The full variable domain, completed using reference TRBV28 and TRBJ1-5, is DVKVTQSSRYLVKRTGEKVFLECVQDMDHENMFWYRQDPGLGLRLIYFSYDVKMKEKGDIPEGYSVSREKKERFSLILESASTNQTSMYLCASSLTGANQPQHFGDGTRLSIL.

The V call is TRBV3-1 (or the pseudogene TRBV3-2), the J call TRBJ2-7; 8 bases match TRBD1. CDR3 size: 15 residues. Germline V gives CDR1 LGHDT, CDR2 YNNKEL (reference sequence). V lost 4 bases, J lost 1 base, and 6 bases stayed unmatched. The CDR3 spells CASSPWDRQSYEQYF. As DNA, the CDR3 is TGTGCCAGCAGCCCTTGGGACAGGCAATCCTACGAGCAGTACTTC.